This is a list of T cell receptor beta chains from one sample in a study of cytomegalovirus exposure and HLA in healthy donors. TCRdb's copy holds only in-frame clones and misses some; the assay was immunoSEQ multiplex PCR. The sample contains about 130,000 clones, around 71% of which appear only once. The specimen sequenced was PBMCs. Receptor source: a woman aged 60-75 years in good health and CMV-seropositive. Both conserved end residues are part of each CDR3. The D gene is left open where the match is weak. Expanded clones get a size class; other rows say once, few or many, or leave the size out.

J gene,D gene,clone size,V gene,CDR3 DNA,CDR3 protein
TRBJ2-6,TRBD1,-,TRBV7-9,TGTGCCAGCACCCCACCCGCGGCAGGGGGATATGGGGCCAACGTCCTGACTTTC,CASTPPAAGGYGANVLTF
TRBJ2-2,TRBD2,-,TRBV19,TGTGCCAGTAGTATCTCCCAAGCGGGGGGGCTTTCCGGGGAGCTGTTTTTT,CASSISQAGGLSGELFF
TRBJ2-5,-,-,TRBV6-5,TGTGCCAGCAGCCAAACTACAGAGACCCAGTACTTC,CASSQTTETQYF
TRBJ2-2,-,-,TRBV7-8,TGTGCCAGCAGCTTAAGAGGGCGCGCCGGGGAGCTGTTTTTT,CASSLRGRAGELFF
TRBJ2-3,TRBD1,-,TRBV6-1,TGTGCCAGCAACGCGGCAGGGGGCGCCGGTAGGGATTTT,CASNAAGGAGRDF
TRBJ1-2,-,few,TRBV5-4,TGTGCCAGCAGCTCGGGGGGGCAGGGAGTCTATGGCTACACCTTC,CASSSGGQGVYGYTF
TRBJ1-2,-,-,TRBV5-4,TGTGCCAGCAGCCAGGACAGCTATGGCTACACCTTC,CASSQDSYGYTF
TRBJ1-2,-,-,TRBV29-1,TGCAGCGTTGCTCCTAACGGCTACACCTTC,CSVAPNGYTF
TRBJ2-7,-,-,TRBV19,TGTGCCAGTAGTCCCTTTACGGGGTACGAGCAGTACTTC,CASSPFTGYEQYF
TRBJ1-1,-,-,TRBV7-3,TGTGCCAGCAGCTCGGGACTCCCGAACACTGAAGCTTTCTTT,CASSSGLPNTEAFF
TRBJ2-1,TRBD2,few,TRBV10-3,TGTGCCATCACTCTCTCAAGCGGGGCCTCCTACAATGAGCAGTTCTTC,CAITLSSGASYNEQFF
TRBJ1-4,-,-,TRBV7-8,TGTGCCAGCAGCTTATTGCAGGGCCCGGGTGAAAAACTGTTTTTT,CASSLLQGPGEKLFF
TRBJ1-4,TRBD1,once,TRBV15,TGTGCCACCAGCATTCGGACAGGGTTTGGTAATGAAAAACTGTTTTTT,CATSIRTGFGNEKLFF
TRBJ1-2,-,-,TRBV20-1,TGCAGTGTCACGGGAAACTATGGCTACACCTTC,CSVTGNYGYTF
TRBJ2-7,-,-,TRBV5-1,TGCGCCAGCAGTCGGTCGGACAACCCCTACGAGCAGTACTTC,CASSRSDNPYEQYF
TRBJ1-1,TRBD1,-,TRBV6-5,TGTGCCAGCAGTTCACCGGGACAGGGGGGTGTTGAAGCTTTCTTT,CASSSPGQGGVEAFF
TRBJ1-4,-,few,TRBV6-6,TGTGCCAGCAGTCCTCTCCGGGGGGCAGGGGAAAAACTGTTTTTT,CASSPLRGAGEKLFF
TRBJ2-2,-,-,TRBV6-1,TGTGCCAGCCGGACAGCGAACACCGGGGAGCTGTTTTTT,CASRTANTGELFF
TRBJ2-2,-,-,TRBV2,TGTGCCAGCAGTGAAACAGGGTCGAACACCGGGGAGCTGTTTTTT,CASSETGSNTGELFF
TRBJ1-2,-,-,TRBV5-6,TGTGCCAGCAGCTACACAGGCTATGGCTACACCTTC,CASSYTGYGYTF
TRBJ2-7,TRBD2,-,TRBV5-4,TGTGCCAGCAGCCCGGGCGGGCGGGGGTCCTACGAGCAGTACTTC,CASSPGGRGSYEQYF
TRBJ1-1,TRBD1,-,TRBV6-1,TGTGCCAGCAGTGAAGGACAGGGGGCGGTAACTGAAGCTTTCTTT,CASSEGQGAVTEAFF
TRBJ2-7,-,-,TRBV21-1,TGTGCCAGCCCTACGTGGGGGACAGGGGGCGACGAGCAGTACTTC,CASPTWGTGGDEQYF
TRBJ1-6,TRBD1,-,TRBV5-1,TGCGCCAGCAGCCCTCGGGACAGCTACCTGGGGACACCCCTCCACTTT,CASSPRDSYLGTPLHF
TRBJ2-1,-,once,TRBV5-8,TGTGCCAGCAGCTTGAACTTTTACAATGAGCAGTTCTTC,CASSLNFYNEQFF
TRBJ2-1,-,-,TRBV5-5,TGTGCCAGCCTGCGGGACAGCAATCCTTGGGAGCAGTTCTTC,CASLRDSNPWEQFF
TRBJ1-1,-,few,TRBV5-4,TGTGCCAGCAGACGTGACGAGGGTTTGAACACTGAAGCTTTCTTT,CASRRDEGLNTEAFF
TRBJ1-1,TRBD1,few,TRBV27,TGTGCCAGCAGCGCGACAGGGAGGAACACTGAAGCTTTCTTT,CASSATGRNTEAFF
TRBJ1-4,TRBD1,-,TRBV6-5,TGTGCCAGCAGACGGACAGGGAGTGAAAAACTGTTTTTT,CASRRTGSEKLFF
TRBJ1-1,-,-,TRBV6-5,TGTGCGGGGGGGGCTGGGTACACTGAAGCTTTCTTT,CAGGAGYTEAFF
TRBJ2-1,TRBD1,-,TRBV7-9,TGTGCCAGCAGCGCGTTGACAGGGGGCTACAATGAGCAGTTCTTC,CASSALTGGYNEQFF
TRBJ1-3,-,-,TRBV9,TGTGCCAGCAGCGTCCTGGACAGTCTTAGCTCTGGAAACACCATATATTTT,CASSVLDSLSSGNTIYF
TRBJ2-3,TRBD2,-,TRBV6-1,TGTGCCAGCAGGACCCCGGGACTATCCATAGATACGCAGTATTTT,CASRTPGLSIDTQYF
TRBJ2-7,TRBD1,-,TRBV11-2,TGTGCCAGCAGCTGGGGCCGGGACAGGGGGCTCGAGCAGTACTTC,CASSWGRDRGLEQYF
TRBJ2-7,TRBD1,-,TRBV9,TGTGCCAGCAGCGTAGGGACAGGGGACTACGAGCAGTACTTC,CASSVGTGDYEQYF
TRBJ2-1,-,-,TRBV7-3,TGTGCCAGCAGCTATTCGGACAGTAATGAGCAGTTCTTC,CASSYSDSNEQFF
TRBJ1-5,-,-,TRBV18,TGTGCCAGCTCACGGACGGACATGGGACAGCCCCAGCATTTT,CASSRTDMGQPQHF
TRBJ1-1,-,-,TRBV9,TGTGCCAGCAGCTCCGTAGGGGGGGTGGGGACTGAAGCTTTCTTT,CASSSVGGVGTEAFF
TRBJ1-2,-,-,TRBV7-9,TGTGCCAGCAGCCCGGCGGGGGGGACCACACCTACCAATGGCTACACCTTC,CASSPAGGTTPTNGYTF
TRBJ1-5,TRBD1,few,TRBV10-2,TGCGCCAGCAGAATTTCCGGGACAGGGGCCCAGCCCCAGCATTTT,CASRISGTGAQPQHF
TRBJ1-2,-,few,TRBV19,TGTGCCAGTAAAGAGTACCATGGCTACACCTTC,CASKEYHGYTF
TRBJ1-1,-,-,TRBV7-3,TGTGCCAGCAGCTTACAGGGAGGCAACACTGAAGCTTTCTTT,CASSLQGGNTEAFF
TRBJ2-7,-,-,TRBV19,TGTGCCAGTAGTATGGTAGGGAGCTCCTACGAGCAGTACTTC,CASSMVGSSYEQYF
TRBJ1-4,-,few,TRBV7-6,TGTGCCAGCAGCTTAGGGGACACGAGGGGAGAAAAACTGTTTTTT,CASSLGDTRGEKLFF
TRBJ2-7,TRBD1,-,TRBV4-2,TGTGCCAGCAGCCCCCCCGGGACAGGGGATTACGAGCAGTACTTC,CASSPPGTGDYEQYF
TRBJ2-7,TRBD2,medium-sized,TRBV5-4,TGTGCCAGCAGCCGCCGGACTAGCGGGGGTTACGAGCAGTACTTC,CASSRRTSGGYEQYF
TRBJ1-6,TRBD1,-,TRBV19,TGTGCCAGTAGTCTCCTCCGGGACAGCTATGATAATTCACCCCTCCACTTT,CASSLLRDSYDNSPLHF
TRBJ1-1,-,-,TRBV7-8,TGTGCCAGCAGCCGCCTCGAACCGTCAGGTGAAGCTTTCTTT,CASSRLEPSGEAFF
TRBJ1-1,-,-,TRBV6-1,TGTGCCAGCAGTGTCTCTTCGGGGGACGGCGGGAGCACTGAAGCTTTCTTT,CASSVSSGDGGSTEAFF
TRBJ2-6,TRBD2,-,TRBV4-1,TGCGCCAGCAGCCAAGGGGGACTAGCGGGTCCCTCTGGGGCCAACGTCCTGACTTTC,CASSQGGLAGPSGANVLTF
TRBJ1-5,TRBD1,-,TRBV5-1,TGCGCCAGCAGCTTGGGGGGGACAGGTTTAGCCAATCAGCCCCAGCATTTT,CASSLGGTGLANQPQHF
TRBJ2-7,-,-,TRBV10-3,TGTGCCACTTCCGGGACTTCCTCCTACGAGCAGTACTTC,CATSGTSSYEQYF
TRBJ2-1,-,-,TRBV4-2,TGTGCCAGCAGCGAGGCCTCCAAGCGGAACTCCTACAATGAGCAGTTCTTC,CASSEASKRNSYNEQFF
TRBJ1-1,TRBD1,few,TRBV13,TGTGCCAGCAGCACAGAGGACAGGGGCACTGAAGCTTTCTTT,CASSTEDRGTEAFF
TRBJ1-1,-,few,TRBV19,TGTGCCAGTAGTAGAGAGGGGGGGGCTTTCTTT,CASSREGGAFF